The 31 T cell receptor beta chains below all came from one sample that was sequenced in a study of blood T cell repertoires in COVID-19 (dated by TCRdb to the early 2020s). Library preparation employed the immunoSEQ multiplex PCR assay. Drawn from immuneACCESS, this table holds only the in-frame rearrangements with V and J called that TCRdb kept. Clones are partly lost; checked studies trace under half to an unresolved V gene and leave the rest unexplained. Across this sample there are 150,000 to 200,000 clones, with roughly 76% seen only once. The ten largest clones represent around 12% of the sample. Sequencing was performed on peripheral blood. Every receptor here comes from an elderly woman with COVID-19, enrolled during active disease.

The chain combines TRBV3-1 (or the pseudogene TRBV3-2) with TRBJ2-7, with 11 nucleotides matching TRBD1. The CDR3 sequence is 14 residues long. Germline V gene lookup returns CDR1 LGHDT and CDR2 YNNKEL (reference sequence). V shed 4 bases, J shed 4 bases, and the junction held 3 bases outside the gene matches. This CDR3 is CASSRGQGGYEQYF. The CDR3 nucleotides are TGTGCCAGCAGCCGGGGACAGGGGGGTTACGAGCAGTACTTC.

This clone was seen only a few times. In DNA, the CDR3 is TGTGCCACCAGTGATGCGACAGGGGGGATTCTCTATGGCTACACCTTC. Protein sequence: CATSDATGGILYGYTF. The V and J genes are TRBV24-1 and TRBJ1-2; TRBD1 aligns across 9 bases. The V segment lost 3 bases and the J segment 4 bases; nucleotides outside the gene matches: 8. The CDR3 has 16 amino acids. From germline, CDR1 is KGHDR and CDR2 SFDVKD.

Details on this clone: The sample contains more than one DNA sequence encoding this CDR3. The J gene is TRBJ1-5, the V gene TRBV7-2, with D hard to call. The germline V gene encodes CDR1 SGHTA and CDR2 FQGNSA. V shed 1 base and J shed 0 bases, with 7 bases lying between them. This CDR3 is 15 amino acids long. The CDR3, as DNA: TGTGCCAGCAGCTTAGGAGGGCGTAGCAATCAGCCCCAGCATTTT. It yields the protein CASSLGGRSNQPQHF.

This chain joins TRBV19 and TRBJ1-1; 9 bases are shared with TRBD1. The CDR3 runs 14 residues. The ends lost 5 bases at V and 7 bases at J; junction bases unmatched: 8. CDR1 and CDR2 (germline): LNHDA, SQIVND (reference sequence). This chain's CDR3 is CASSFWDRADEAFF. Written as DNA, the CDR3 is TGTGCCAGTAGTTTCTGGGACAGGGCGGATGAAGCTTTCTTT.

J is TRBJ1-6 and V is TRBV5-1, with 9 bases fitting TRBD1. Germline V gives CDR1 SGHRS, CDR2 YFSETQ. CDR3 length: 18 residues. V shed 0 bases, J shed 6 bases, and the junction held 10 bases outside the gene matches. The CDR3 nucleotides read TGCGCCAGCAGCTTGGATGTCGCACACAGGGGGCGTAATTCACCCCTCCACTTT. Translating it yields CASSLDVAHRGRNSPLHF.

The sample holds a few counts of this clone. The chain employs TRBV27 and TRBJ2-1, with 11 bases aligning to TRBD2. With 5 bases clipped from V and 2 bases from J, the junction kept 11 bases outside the gene matches. Germline lookup yields CDR1 MNHEY and CDR2 SMNVEV (reference sequence). This CDR3 is built from 18 residues. CDR3 region: CASSPWTSGSNPYNEQFF. DNA for the CDR3: TGTGCCAGCAGTCCCTGGACTAGCGGGTCCAATCCCTACAATGAGCAGTTCTTC.

The V gene is TRBV24-1, the J gene TRBJ1-4, with 9 bases fitting TRBD1. The CDR3 contains 15 residues. Unmatched junction bases numbered 4, after V lost 2 bases and J lost 7 bases. Germline V CDR1 and CDR2: KGHDR, SFDVKD. The CDR3 DNA sequence: TGTGCCACCAGTGATTCACAGGGGGCAGGTGAAAAACTGTTTTTT. Translated: CATSDSQGAGEKLFF.

This clone came up once. The J gene is TRBJ2-1, the V gene TRBV2; 9 nucleotides agree with TRBD1. Looked up from germline, CDR1 is SNHLY and CDR2 is FYNNEI. This CDR3 comprises 14 residues. After removal of 7 bases from V and 9 bases from J, the junction contained 10 bases not matched to a gene. CDR3 nucleotides: TGTGCCAGCAAGGGGGACAGGGTTAACGCTGAGCAGTTCTTC. It encodes CASKGDRVNAEQFF.

This chain links TRBV5-1 with TRBJ1-5; 7 nucleotides match TRBD1. The CDR3 sequence is 15 residues long. Trimming took 3 bases from V and 2 from J; bases not matched to a gene: 5. From germline, CDR1 is SGHRS and CDR2 YFSETQ. The CDR3, as DNA: TGCGCCAGCAGCTCCGACAGGGTTGGCAATCAGCCCCAGCATTTT. Protein product: CASSSDRVGNQPQHF.

The gene calls are TRBV28 and TRBJ2-7; D not certain. This CDR3 comprises 14 residues. V was shortened by 6 bases and J by 2 bases, with 14 bases between the two germline ends. CDR1 is MDHEN, CDR2 SYDVKM, per germline. The CDR3 nucleotides are TGTGCCAGCAGACCTCTGGGCCGAGCCTACGAGCAGTACTTC. Translated, it gives CASRPLGRAYEQYF.

This clone was counted between two and nine times. V and J are TRBV9 and TRBJ1-1; D may be TRBD1 (5 bases). Germline V gene lookup returns CDR1 SGDLS and CDR2 YYNGEE. Trimming stripped 0 bases from V and 1 base from J, with 13 bases between. This CDR3 spans 16 amino acids. The CDR3 is CASSVVSGQENTEAFF. Written as DNA, the CDR3 is TGTGCCAGCAGCGTAGTATCAGGGCAGGAGAACACTGAAGCTTTCTTT. Based on the CDR3 plus reference TRBV9 and TRBJ1-1, the full variable domain is DSGVTQTPKHLITATGQRVTLRCSPRSGDLSVYWYQQSLDQGLQFLIQYYNGEERAKGNILERFSAQQFPDLHSELNLSSLELGDSALYFCASSVVSGQENTEAFFGQGTRLTVV.

The V gene is TRBV5-1, the J gene TRBJ2-2; 7 bases map to TRBD1. The germline V gene encodes CDR1 SGHRS and CDR2 YFSETQ. The V segment lost 4 bases and the J segment 0 bases; nucleotides outside the gene matches: 6. The CDR3 covers 16 residues. CDR3 DNA sequence: TGCGCCAGCAGCCGTTCGGACAGGACGAACACCGGGGAGCTGTTTTTT. This sequence encodes CASSRSDRTNTGELFF.

V gene TRBV6-5 combines with J gene TRBJ2-7, with D possibly being TRBD2 (6 bases). Germline assignment: CDR1 MNHEY and CDR2 SVGAGI. Trimming shortened V by 0 bases and J by 2 bases, and 8 bases separated the two germline ends. The CDR3 runs to 14 residues. CDR3 in amino acids: CASSYSEGPYEQYF. For the CDR3, the DNA is TGTGCCAGCAGTTACTCGGAGGGCCCCTACGAGCAGTACTTC.

The chain combines TRBV10-3 with TRBJ1-5, with 10 bases aligning to TRBD1. The CDR3 totals 12 residues. The junction had 0 bases not matched to a gene; V was cut back by 8 bases and J by 5 bases. Germline-derived CDR1 and CDR2 are ENHRY and SYGVKD. CDR3 amino acids: CAIGTGDQPQHF. For the CDR3, the DNA is TGTGCCATCGGGACAGGGGATCAGCCCCAGCATTTT.

The chain has TRBV5-5 and TRBJ2-5; TRBD1 is a possible D gene (5 bases). Germline V gene lookup returns CDR1 SGHKS and CDR2 YYEKEE (reference sequence). The CDR3 has 15 residues. The V and J ends lost 4 bases and 1 base respectively, with 14 bases between them. CDR3 region: CASSLDSAPQETQYF. CDR3 nucleotide sequence: TGTGCCAGCAGCCTAGACAGCGCTCCCCAAGAGACCCAGTACTTC.

The chain combines TRBV4-3 with TRBJ2-5, with TRBD2 matching over 8 bases. The CDR3 totals 16 residues. Per the germline V gene, CDR1 is LGHNA and CDR2 is YSLEER. Losses at the gene ends were 3 bases for V and 1 base for J; bases not matched to a gene: 7. The CDR3 nucleotides are TGCGCCAGCAGCCAGGTGACTAGCGCCCCCCAAGAGACCCAGTACTTC. Protein sequence: CASSQVTSAPQETQYF.

The chain has TRBV5-6 and TRBJ1-4; D is possibly TRBD1 (5 bases). The CDR3 extends over 16 amino acids. Germline V gene sequence: CDR1 SGHDT, CDR2 YYEEEE. Trimming took 4 bases from V and 0 from J, leaving 13 bases between them. As DNA, the CDR3 is TGTGCCAGCAGCCTGGTTTGGGGGGCAACTAATGAAAAACTGTTTTTT. Its protein is CASSLVWGATNEKLFF.

The gene calls are TRBV7-6 and TRBJ2-6; TRBD1 aligns across 12 bases. CDR1 and CDR2 from the germline V gene are SGHVS and FNYEAQ. The CDR3 consists of 18 residues. The V and J ends lost 5 bases and 3 bases, in that order; junction bases with no gene match: 8. The CDR3 DNA is TGTGCCAGCAGCCAGGCCCGGGACAGGGGGCGTGGGGCCAACGTCCTGACTTTC. It is translated as CASSQARDRGRGANVLTF.

This sequence joins TRBV4-1 and TRBJ1-5; 7 nucleotides line up with TRBD1. The junction had 7 bases not matched to a gene; V was cut back by 1 base and J by 7 bases. Germline assignment: CDR1 MGHRA and CDR2 YSYEKL. The CDR3 has 15 residues. CDR3 in DNA: TGCGCCAGCAGCCAAGCGACAGGGTCTCCCCAGCCCCAGCATTTT. Translating it yields CASSQATGSPQPQHF.

V and J are TRBV5-4 and TRBJ2-1; a weak D match, TRBD1 (7 bases). V was cut by 7 bases and J by 9 bases, with 20 bases left in between. Germline lookup yields CDR1 SGHNT and CDR2 YYREEE (reference sequence). The CDR3 has 14 amino acids. This chain's CDR3 is CASERPGGLGEQFF. The CDR3 bases are TGTGCCAGCGAGAGGCCAGGGGGGTTGGGTGAGCAGTTCTTC.

The CDR3 sequence is CASSFGGEQYF. The CDR3 nucleotides read TGTGCCAGCAGCTTCGGGGGCGAGCAGTACTTC. This sequence joins TRBV5-4 and TRBJ2-7, with a possible D match to TRBD2 (6 bases). CDR1 is SGHNT, CDR2 YYREEE, per germline (reference sequence). The CDR3 spans 11 residues. Between the trimmed V and J ends, which lost 2 bases and 6 bases, there was a span of 6 bases.

A single count supports this clone. This chain joins TRBV28 and TRBJ2-1; tentative D call: TRBD2 (7 bases). The V gene lost 7 bases and the J gene lost 1 base, with 11 bases spanning the gap. The CDR3 has 14 residues. From germline, CDR1 is MDHEN and CDR2 SYDVKM. CDR3: CASIGGPSYNEQFF. The DNA of the CDR3 is TGTGCCAGCATCGGGGGGCCTTCCTACAATGAGCAGTTCTTC.

The chain carries TRBV9 and TRBJ2-3; weak D call: TRBD2 (6 bases). This CDR3 spans 15 amino acids. The ends were cut back, 0 bases at V and 3 bases at J, with 11 bases in the middle. From germline, CDR1 is SGDLS and CDR2 YYNGEE. CDR3 sequence reads: CASSVGWRGTDTQYF. The CDR3 DNA follows: TGTGCCAGCAGCGTAGGTTGGCGGGGAACAGATACGCAGTATTTT.

The rearrangement links TRBV11-2 to TRBJ2-7, with TRBD1 matching over 7 bases. Germline-derived CDR1 and CDR2 are SGHAT and FQNNGV. V lost 4 bases and J lost 0; bases outside the gene matches: 6. The CDR3 contains 15 residues. The CDR3 bases are TGTGCCAGCAGCTATGGCCGGGACAGCTCCTACGAGCAGTACTTC. It codes for CASSYGRDSSYEQYF.

The rearrangement links TRBV11-3 to TRBJ1-1, with unresolved D. Germline loops: CDR1 SGHNT, CDR2 YENEEA. V was cut by 2 bases and J by 1 base, with 5 bases left in between. This CDR3 has 13 amino acids. The CDR3: CASSLFGNTEAFF. The DNA of the CDR3 is TGTGCCAGCAGCTTATTCGGGAACACTGAAGCTTTCTTT.

The chain recombines TRBV29-1 with TRBJ2-1; unclear D gene. CDR1 SQVTM and CDR2 ANQGSEA come from the germline V gene. The ends were cut back, 4 bases at V and 7 bases at J, with 5 bases in the middle. This CDR3 is built from 10 residues. DNA for the CDR3: TGCAGCGTTGGGCAGAATGAGCAGTTCTTC. It translates to CSVGQNEQFF.

This chain links TRBV7-2 with TRBJ2-7; tentatively, D is TRBD2 (6 bases). CDR1 and CDR2 (germline): SGHTA, FQGNSA. The germline V and J ends were trimmed by 0 bases and 4 bases, with 16 bases remaining between them. CDR3 length: 16 residues. CDR3 in amino acids: CASSLALGTGLYEQYF. CDR3 sequence (DNA): TGTGCCAGCAGCTTAGCGCTAGGGACGGGACTGTACGAGCAGTACTTC.

V is TRBV7-9 and J is TRBJ1-4, with TRBD1 identical over 8 bases. V was pared by 5 bases and J by 7 bases, with 6 bases of the junction left unmatched. The germline V gene has CDR1 SEHNR and CDR2 FQNEAQ (reference sequence). The CDR3 consists of 14 residues. The CDR3 nucleotides are TGTGCCAGCAGCCCCGGACAGGGCCGTGAAAAACTGTTTTTT. This codes for CASSPGQGREKLFF.

This chain joins TRBV7-9 and TRBJ2-5; D may be TRBD2 (5 bases). V was cut by 5 bases and J by 4 bases, with 11 bases left in between. Germline assignment: CDR1 SEHNR and CDR2 FQNEAQ (reference sequence). CDR3 size: 13 residues. CDR3 sequence reads: CASSLSRGETQYF. CDR3 nucleotide sequence: TGTGCCAGCAGCCTATCACGGGGAGAGACCCAGTACTTC. The entire variable domain, with the rest obtained from reference TRBV7-9 and TRBJ2-5, is as follows: DTGVSQNPRHKITKRGQNVTFRCDPISEHNRLYWYRQTLGQGPEFLTYFQNEAQLEKSRLLSDRFSAERPKGSFSTLEIQRTEQGDSAMYLCASSLSRGETQYFGPGTRLLVL.

The rearrangement uses TRBV27 and TRBJ2-7; weak D call: TRBD1 (5 bases). CDR1 is MNHEY and CDR2 is SMNVEV in the germline V gene (reference sequence). This CDR3 comprises 15 residues. V was shortened by 1 base and J by 4 bases, with 14 bases between the two germline ends. The CDR3 bases are TGTGCCAGCAGTTTATGGGCAGGGAAGGGGTACGAGCAGTACTTC. It codes for CASSLWAGKGYEQYF.

This clone was seen a single time. The chain is built from TRBV11-2 and TRBJ1-5, with D unresolved. Trimming cost V 3 bases and J 2 bases, with 8 bases left between them. The CDR3 totals 14 residues. CDR1 is SGHAT, CDR2 FQNNGV, per germline. The CDR3 is CASSFSLGNQPQHF. DNA of the CDR3: TGTGCCAGCAGCTTTAGTCTTGGCAATCAGCCCCAGCATTTT.